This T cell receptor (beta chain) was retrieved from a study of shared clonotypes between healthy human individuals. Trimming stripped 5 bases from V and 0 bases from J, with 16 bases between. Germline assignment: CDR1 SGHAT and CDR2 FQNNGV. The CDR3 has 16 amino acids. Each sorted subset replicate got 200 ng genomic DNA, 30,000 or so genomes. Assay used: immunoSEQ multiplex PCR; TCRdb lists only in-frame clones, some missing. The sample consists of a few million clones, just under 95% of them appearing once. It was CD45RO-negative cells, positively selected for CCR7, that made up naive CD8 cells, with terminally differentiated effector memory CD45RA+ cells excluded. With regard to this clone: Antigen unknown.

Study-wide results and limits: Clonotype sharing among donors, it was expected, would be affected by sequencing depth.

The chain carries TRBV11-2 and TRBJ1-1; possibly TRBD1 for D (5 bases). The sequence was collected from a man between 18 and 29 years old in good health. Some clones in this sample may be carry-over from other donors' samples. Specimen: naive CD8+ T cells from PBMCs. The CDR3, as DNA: TGTGCCAGCAGCCACGACGGGACGGGGCTGAACACTGAAGCTTTCTTT. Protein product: CASSHDGTGLNTEAFF.